The 12 T cell receptor beta chains in this list originate from one sample, sequenced in a study of shared clonotypes between healthy human individuals. Some clones are missing from TCRdb's copy, which holds only in-frame ones; the method was immunoSEQ multiplex PCR. The table shows about 660,000 clones, with 74% occurring only once. Sequencing was carried out using memory CD4+ T cells sorted from blood. Subset described: CD45RA-negative fraction. The receptors originated from a woman aged 25-40 years in good health.

The gene calls are TRBV5-1 and TRBJ1-1; D possibly corresponds to TRBD1 (5 bases). The CDR3 has 14 residues. The ends were cut back, 4 bases at V and 4 bases at J, with 14 bases in the middle. Germline V lookup: CDR1 SGHRS, CDR2 YFSETQ. The CDR3 loop reads CASSPDGGTTEAFF. CDR3 nucleotides: TGCGCCAGCAGCCCGGACGGGGGGACCACTGAAGCTTTCTTT.

The V and J genes are TRBV5-1 and TRBJ2-5; TRBD1 matches at 9 bases. From germline, CDR1 is SGHRS and CDR2 YFSETQ. This CDR3 is built from 15 residues. V trimming: 5 bases; J trimming: 1 base; junction bases outside the gene matches: 6. The CDR3 is CASSSGTGFQETQYF. CDR3 DNA sequence: TGCGCCAGCAGTTCCGGGACAGGGTTCCAAGAGACCCAGTACTTC.

The gene calls are TRBV28 and TRBJ1-5, with 12 bases matching TRBD1. Germline V lookup: CDR1 MDHEN, CDR2 SYDVKM. The ends lost 5 bases at V and 7 bases at J; junction bases unmatched: 3. The CDR3 runs 14 residues. The CDR3 loop is CASSPGQGAQPQHF. CDR3 bases: TGTGCCAGCAGTCCGGGACAGGGGGCACAGCCCCAGCATTTT.

J is TRBJ1-3 and V is TRBV10-3, with TRBD1 matching over 9 bases. The germline V gene encodes CDR1 ENHRY and CDR2 SYGVKD. The CDR3 runs to 15 residues. Trimming removed 3 bases from V and 7 bases from J; junction bases left unmatched: 7. For the CDR3, the DNA is TGTGCCATCAGTGATTGGGACAGGGAAAGGAACACCATATATTTT. Protein sequence: CAISDWDRERNTIYF.

V is TRBV7-9 and J is TRBJ2-2; 9 positions agree with TRBD1. The V gene end was trimmed by 5 bases and the J gene end by 5 bases; junction bases not matched to a gene: 9. The CDR3 extends over 16 amino acids. Germline V lookup: CDR1 SEHNR, CDR2 FQNEAQ (reference sequence). CDR3 in DNA: TGTGCCAGCAGCCCTCCCCGGACAGGGGCGACCGGGGAGCTGTTTTTT. Protein product: CASSPPRTGATGELFF.

CDR3 sequence: CASSYTGDSQPQHF. DNA for the CDR3: TGTGCCAGCAGTTATACAGGGGATAGCCAGCCCCAGCATTTT. The chain is built from TRBV6-5 and TRBJ1-5; 7 nucleotides align to TRBD1. CDR1 and CDR2 (germline): MNHEY, SVGAGI. The ends lost 3 bases at V and 7 bases at J; junction bases unmatched: 6. The CDR3 spans 14 residues.

The chain links TRBV28 to TRBJ2-7, with D possibly matching TRBD2 (6 bases). CDR3 length equals 15 residues. Per the germline V gene, CDR1 is MDHEN and CDR2 is SYDVKM. The V end was cut by 6 bases, the J end by 3 bases, with 18 bases between. The CDR3 loop reads CASSPPRGDHYEQYF. Written as DNA, the CDR3 is TGTGCCAGCAGCCCACCGCGCGGGGACCACTACGAGCAGTACTTC.

The V call is TRBV4-1, the J call TRBJ2-1; 9 nucleotides match TRBD2. The CDR3 extends over 15 amino acids. V was pared by 1 base and J by 3 bases, with 1 base of the junction left unmatched. The germline CDR1 and CDR2 sequences are MGHRA and YSYEKL. The CDR3 bases are TGCGCCAGCAGCCAAGCAGCGGGGGGCTACAATGAGCAGTTCTTC. It is translated as CASSQAAGGYNEQFF.

This chain uses TRBV5-4 with TRBJ2-1, with TRBD2 as a possible D gene (7 bases). The V end was cut by 3 bases, the J end by 0 bases, with 16 bases between. Germline CDR1 SGHNT, CDR2 YYREEE (reference sequence). This CDR3 is 17 amino acids long. CDR3 sequence reads: CASSWLGGGSSYNEQFF. The CDR3 DNA follows: TGTGCCAGCAGCTGGCTGGGAGGGGGGAGCTCCTACAATGAGCAGTTCTTC.

This chain connects TRBV4-2 to TRBJ1-2; D uncertain. Per germline, CDR1 LGHNA and CDR2 YNFKEQ. V dropped 1 base and J dropped 3 bases, with 12 bases sitting between them. The CDR3 runs 15 residues. For the CDR3, the DNA is TGTGCCAGCAGCCAAGTTTGGAATACGGACTATGGCTACACCTTC. Its protein is CASSQVWNTDYGYTF.

A note on this clone: Other DNA sequences in this sample translate to the same CDR3. The genes are TRBV5-1 and TRBJ1-3, with D uncertain. CDR3 length: 14 amino acids. V gave up 4 bases and J gave up 2 bases, with 10 bases separating them. The germline V gene encodes CDR1 SGHRS and CDR2 YFSETQ. The DNA of the CDR3 is TGCGCCAGCAGCGAGGGCACAGCTGGAAACACCATATATTTT. This codes for CASSEGTAGNTIYF.

Note on this clone: This CDR3 is also generated by other DNA sequences in the sample. V and J are TRBV6-1 and TRBJ1-5; D gene uncertain. V lost 1 base, J lost 1 base, and 2 bases lay in between. Germline lookup yields CDR1 MNHNS and CDR2 SASEGT. The CDR3 is made up of 13 amino acids. CDR3 sequence: CASSEVSNQPQHF. The CDR3 DNA reads TGTGCCAGCAGTGAAGTGAGCAATCAGCCCCAGCATTTT.